The clone carrying this TCR beta chain was counted many times. Antigen: not known. Time point here: sample taken at primary tumor resection. The donor population consisted of approximately 70 patients with untreated, early-stage non-small cell lung cancer. The input material, whole RNA from tumor, nontumor lung or frozen PBMC, was sequenced unsorted. A single record per CDR3 protein comes from TCRdb applying MiXCR to the 5' RACE reads. The top ten hold about 20% of the sample, which has about 20,000 distinct CDR3 sequences, roughly 7.3% seen once. This entry comes from a study of spatial heterogeneity in lung cancer. Study information: Tumor regions showed TCR transcript counts that correlated strongly with a T cell module score from matched bulk RNA-seq. Raw sequencing reads included, on average, more than eight appearances of each unique TCR and UMI combination. General study points: One measure, the expanded intratumoral alpha and beta TCR count, tracked tumor mutation counts.

CDR1 and CDR2 (germline): DFQATT, SNEGSKA (reference sequence). V lost 6 bases and J lost 0, with 11 bases in between. The CDR3 length is 13 residues. The material was lung tumor tissue, obtained at surgery. V is TRBV20-1 and J is TRBJ1-2; D ambiguous. This clonotype was obtained from a female donor with early-stage non-small cell lung cancer. CDR3 loop: CSAPDQANYGYTF. CDR3 coding DNA: TGCAGTGCCCCGGACCAAGCTAACTATGGCTACACCTTC.